This TCR beta chain emerged from a study of cytomegalovirus exposure and HLA in healthy donors. Study observations and caveats: Cytomegalovirus association was listed for 164 TCR beta chains.

A remark on this clone: The target antigen is unknown.

The CDR3 spans 15 residues. V gave up 4 bases and J gave up 6 bases; unmatched junction bases: 7. Germline CDR1 SGHRS, CDR2 YFSETQ. Vbeta (60) and Jbeta (13) primers were used in the PCR. Clones were read by immunoSEQ multiplex PCR, and TCRdb kept only the in-frame ones, dropping some. The sample gives more than 95,000 clones, 65% to 85% of which show up once; roughly 3% is in the top ten. This clonotype originated in a female donor in good health and CMV-seropositive. The chain is built from TRBV5-1 and TRBJ1-4; 9 positions match TRBD1. The sequenced sample was PBMCs. The CDR3 sequence: CASSQGQGGYEKLFF. CDR3 coding DNA: TGCGCCAGCAGCCAGGGACAGGGAGGGTATGAAAAACTGTTTTTT.